This TCR beta chain was observed in a study of blood T cells in healthy people across ages. Sample-barcoded 5' priming and a J-beta primer mix drove a second PCR of roughly 6 to 12 cycles. Using its own MiXCR run on the 5' RACE reads, TCRdb lists one record per CDR3 protein. The sample has approximately 1,000,000 distinct CDR3 sequences, 35% to 55% seen once; the top ten hold approximately 20%. J was trimmed by 1 base and V by 2 bases; bases with no gene match: 11. Germline CDR1 reads DFQATT; CDR2 reads SNEGSKA (reference sequence). The CDR3 sequence is 19 residues long. The specimen sequenced was blood. This sequence was found in an older woman in good health. V gene TRBV20-1 combines with J gene TRBJ2-6; 10 bases agree with TRBD1. The CDR3 DNA is TGCAGTGCTAGAAAGACCGGACAGGGGGAGGGGTCTGGGGCCAACGTCCTGACTTTC. This encodes CSARKTGQGEGSGANVLTF.